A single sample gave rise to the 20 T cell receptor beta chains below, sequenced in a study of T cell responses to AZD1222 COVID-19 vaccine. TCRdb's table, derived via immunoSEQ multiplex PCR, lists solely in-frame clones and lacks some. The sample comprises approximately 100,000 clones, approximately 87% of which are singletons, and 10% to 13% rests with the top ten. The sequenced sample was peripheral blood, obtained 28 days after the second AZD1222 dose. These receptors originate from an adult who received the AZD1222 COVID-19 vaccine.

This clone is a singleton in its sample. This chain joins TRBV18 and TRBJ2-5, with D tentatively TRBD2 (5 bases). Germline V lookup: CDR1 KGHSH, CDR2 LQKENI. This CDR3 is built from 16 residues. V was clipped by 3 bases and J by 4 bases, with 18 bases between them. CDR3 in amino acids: CASSPSERTVRETQYF. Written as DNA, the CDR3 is TGTGCCAGCTCACCCAGCGAGCGGACGGTGAGAGAGACCCAGTACTTC.

The DNA for the CDR3 is TGCGCCAGCAGTCTGGCCTCAGGGGGCGTTTCTTCTGGGGCCAACGTCCTGACTTTC. This gives the protein CASSLASGGVSSGANVLTF. This chain links TRBV5-1 with TRBJ2-6, with 8 bases that match TRBD1. This CDR3 has 19 amino acids. The V gene's germline CDR1 is SGHRS and CDR2 YFSETQ. With 5 bases clipped from V and 1 base from J, the junction kept 14 bases outside the gene matches.

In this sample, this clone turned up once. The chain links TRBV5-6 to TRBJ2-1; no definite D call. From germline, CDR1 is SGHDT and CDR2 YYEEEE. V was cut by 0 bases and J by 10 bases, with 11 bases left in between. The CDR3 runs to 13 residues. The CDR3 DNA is TGTGCCAGCAGCTTGGCCTATGTGAGGGAGCAGTTCTTC. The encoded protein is CASSLAYVREQFF.

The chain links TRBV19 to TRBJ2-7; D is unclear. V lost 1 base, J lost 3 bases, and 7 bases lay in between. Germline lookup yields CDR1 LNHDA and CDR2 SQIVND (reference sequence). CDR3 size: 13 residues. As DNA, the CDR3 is TGTGCCAGTAGTATAGCTTTAAGCTACGAGCAGTACTTC. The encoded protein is CASSIALSYEQYF. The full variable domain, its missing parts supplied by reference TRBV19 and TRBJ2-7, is DGGITQSPKYLFRKEGQNVTLSCEQNLNHDAMYWYRQDPGQGLRLIYYSQIVNDFQKGDIAEGYSVSREKKESFPLTVTSAQKNPTAFYLCASSIALSYEQYFGPGTRLTVT.

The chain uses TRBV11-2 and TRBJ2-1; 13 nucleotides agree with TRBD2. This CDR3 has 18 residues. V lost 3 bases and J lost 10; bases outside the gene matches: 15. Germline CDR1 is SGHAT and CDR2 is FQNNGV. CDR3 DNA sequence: TGTGCCAGCAGCTTCAGGACAGGGTGGACTAGCGGGAGAGACGAGCAGTTCTTC. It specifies CASSFRTGWTSGRDEQFF.

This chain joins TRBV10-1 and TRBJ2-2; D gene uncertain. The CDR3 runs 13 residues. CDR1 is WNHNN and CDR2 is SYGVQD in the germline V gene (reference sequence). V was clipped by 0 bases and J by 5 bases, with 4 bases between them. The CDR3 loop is CASSESGTGELFF. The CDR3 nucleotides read TGCGCCAGCAGTGAGTCGGGTACCGGGGAGCTGTTTTTT.

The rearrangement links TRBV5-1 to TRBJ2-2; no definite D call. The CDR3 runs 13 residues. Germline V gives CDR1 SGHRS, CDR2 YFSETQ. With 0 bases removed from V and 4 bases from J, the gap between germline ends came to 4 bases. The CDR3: CASSLDATGELFF. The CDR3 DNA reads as TGCGCCAGCAGCTTGGACGCCACCGGGGAGCTGTTTTTT.

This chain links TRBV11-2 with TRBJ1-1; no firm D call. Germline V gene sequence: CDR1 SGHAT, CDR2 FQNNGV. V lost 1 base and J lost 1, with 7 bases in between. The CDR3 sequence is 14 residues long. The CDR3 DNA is TGTGCCAGCAGCTTAGGTTGGGGGAACACTGAAGCTTTCTTT. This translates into CASSLGWGNTEAFF.

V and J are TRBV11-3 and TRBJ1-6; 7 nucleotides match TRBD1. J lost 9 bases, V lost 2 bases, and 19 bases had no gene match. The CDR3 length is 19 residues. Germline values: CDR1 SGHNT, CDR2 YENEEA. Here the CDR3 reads CASSLPRGPRLPGGSPLHF. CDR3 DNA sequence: TGTGCCAGCAGCTTACCTCGCGGACCTCGACTTCCAGGGGGTTCACCCCTCCACTTT.

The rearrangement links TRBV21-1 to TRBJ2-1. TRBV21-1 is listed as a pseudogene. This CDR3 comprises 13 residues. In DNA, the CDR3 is TGTGCCAGCAGCAGGAGAGGCCAGGATGAGCAGTTCTTC. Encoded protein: CASSRRGQDEQFF.

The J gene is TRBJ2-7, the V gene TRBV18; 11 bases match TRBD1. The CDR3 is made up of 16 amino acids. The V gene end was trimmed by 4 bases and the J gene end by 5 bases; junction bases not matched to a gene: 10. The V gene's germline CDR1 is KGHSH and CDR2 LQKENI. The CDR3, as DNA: TGTGCCAGCTCACGAAATATGGACAGGGGGCAGGACGAGCAGTACTTC. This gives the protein CASSRNMDRGQDEQYF.

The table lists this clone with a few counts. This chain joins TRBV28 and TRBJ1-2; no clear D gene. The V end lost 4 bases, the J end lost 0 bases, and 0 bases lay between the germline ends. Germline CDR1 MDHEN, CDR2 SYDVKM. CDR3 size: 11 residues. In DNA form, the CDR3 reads TGTGCCAGCAGTTCTAACTATGGCTACACCTTC. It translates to CASSSNYGYTF.

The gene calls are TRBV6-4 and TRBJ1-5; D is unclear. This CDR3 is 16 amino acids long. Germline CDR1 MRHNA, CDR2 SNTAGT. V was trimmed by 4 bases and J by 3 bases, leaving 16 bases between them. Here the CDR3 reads CASSASRQTLNQPQHF. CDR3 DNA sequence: TGTGCCAGCAGTGCTTCTAGGCAGACGCTCAATCAGCCCCAGCATTTT.

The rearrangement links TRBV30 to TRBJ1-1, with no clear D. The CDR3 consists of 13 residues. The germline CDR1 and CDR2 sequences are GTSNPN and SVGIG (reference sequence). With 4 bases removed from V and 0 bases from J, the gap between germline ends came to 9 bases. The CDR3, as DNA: TGTGCCTGGACTGAACACGTGAACACTGAAGCTTTCTTT. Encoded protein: CAWTEHVNTEAFF.

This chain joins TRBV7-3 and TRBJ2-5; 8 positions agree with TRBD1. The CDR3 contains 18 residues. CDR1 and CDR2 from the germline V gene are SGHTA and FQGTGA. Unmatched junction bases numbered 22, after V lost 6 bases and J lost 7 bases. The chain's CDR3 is CASSHLRQGQDPQGTQYF. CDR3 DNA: TGTGCCAGCAGTCATTTAAGACAGGGACAGGACCCACAGGGGACCCAGTACTTC.

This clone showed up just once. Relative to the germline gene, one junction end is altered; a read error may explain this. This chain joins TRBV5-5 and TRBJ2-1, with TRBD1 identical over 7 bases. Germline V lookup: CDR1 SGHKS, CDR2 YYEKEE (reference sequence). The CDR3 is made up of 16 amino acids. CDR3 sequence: CASSRTGPGQLAGEIF. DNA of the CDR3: TGTGCCAGCAGCCGAACGGGGCCGGGACAGCTGGCTGGGGAGATCTTC.

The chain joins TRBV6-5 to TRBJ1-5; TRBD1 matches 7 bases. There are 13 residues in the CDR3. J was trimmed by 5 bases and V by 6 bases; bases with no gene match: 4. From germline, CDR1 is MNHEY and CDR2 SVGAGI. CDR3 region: CASSYDRDQPQHF. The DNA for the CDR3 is TGTGCCAGCAGCTATGACAGGGATCAGCCCCAGCATTTT.

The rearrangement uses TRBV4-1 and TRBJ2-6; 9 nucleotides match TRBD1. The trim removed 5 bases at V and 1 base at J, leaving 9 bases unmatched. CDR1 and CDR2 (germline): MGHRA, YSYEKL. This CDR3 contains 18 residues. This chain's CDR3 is CASSGPRDRVSGANVLTF. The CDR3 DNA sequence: TGCGCCAGCAGCGGACCTCGGGACAGGGTTTCTGGGGCCAACGTCCTGACTTTC.

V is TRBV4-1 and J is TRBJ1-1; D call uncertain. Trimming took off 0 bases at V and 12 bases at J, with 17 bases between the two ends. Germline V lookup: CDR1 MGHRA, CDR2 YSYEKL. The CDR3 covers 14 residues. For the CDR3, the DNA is TGCGCCAGCAGCCAAGATGGGATATACTCGAGAACTTTCTTT. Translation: CASSQDGIYSRTFF.

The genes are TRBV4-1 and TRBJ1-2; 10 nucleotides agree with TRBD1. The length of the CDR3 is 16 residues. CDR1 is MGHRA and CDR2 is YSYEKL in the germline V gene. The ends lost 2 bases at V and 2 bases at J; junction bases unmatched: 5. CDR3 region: CASSQLTGGENYGYTF. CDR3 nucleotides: TGCGCCAGCAGCCAACTGACAGGGGGCGAGAACTATGGCTACACCTTC.